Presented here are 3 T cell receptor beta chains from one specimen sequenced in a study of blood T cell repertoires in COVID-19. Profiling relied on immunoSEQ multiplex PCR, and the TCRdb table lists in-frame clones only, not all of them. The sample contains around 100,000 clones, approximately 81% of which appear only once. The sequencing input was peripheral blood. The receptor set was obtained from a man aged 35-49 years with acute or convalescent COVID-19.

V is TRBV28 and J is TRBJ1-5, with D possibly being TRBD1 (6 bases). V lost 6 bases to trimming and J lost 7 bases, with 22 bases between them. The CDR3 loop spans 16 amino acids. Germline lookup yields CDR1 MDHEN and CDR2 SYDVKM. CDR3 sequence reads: CASRSVGGARRQPQHF. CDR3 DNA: TGTGCCAGCAGATCGGTGGGGGGGGCAAGACGGCAGCCCCAGCATTTT.

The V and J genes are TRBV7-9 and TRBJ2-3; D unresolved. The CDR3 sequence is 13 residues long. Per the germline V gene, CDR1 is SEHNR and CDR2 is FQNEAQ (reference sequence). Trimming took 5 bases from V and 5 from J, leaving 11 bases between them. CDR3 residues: CASSPPPGDTQYF. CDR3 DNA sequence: TGTGCCAGCAGCCCACCTCCGGGAGATACGCAGTATTTT. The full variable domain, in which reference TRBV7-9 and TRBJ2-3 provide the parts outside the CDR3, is DTGVSQNPRHKITKRGQNVTFRCDPISEHNRLYWYRQTLGQGPEFLTYFQNEAQLEKSRLLSDRFSAERPKGSFSTLEIQRTEQGDSAMYLCASSPPPGDTQYFGPGTRLTVL.

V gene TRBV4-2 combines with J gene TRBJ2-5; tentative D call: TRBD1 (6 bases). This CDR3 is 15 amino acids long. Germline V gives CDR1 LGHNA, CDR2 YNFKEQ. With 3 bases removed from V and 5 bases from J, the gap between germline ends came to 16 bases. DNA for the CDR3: TGTGCCAGCAGCCAGGTCGACAGGAAGAAGGAGACCCAGTACTTC. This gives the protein CASSQVDRKKETQYF.